This T cell receptor beta chain was sequenced for a study of blood T cell repertoires in COVID-19 (dated by TCRdb to 2018 to 2020). Study-wide context: The collaborator samples originated in the United States, Italy and Spain and spanned the acute and convalescent phases of COVID-19. The material from the prospective study consisted of cDNA or gDNA derived from T cells, B-cell-depleted T cells, or PBMCs. Deeply sampled blood TCRbeta repertoires from subjects exposed to, actively infected with, or recovered from COVID-19 were included in the dataset. The repertoires were released in a freely available public database meant as a resource for research on the immune response to SARS-CoV-2. Samples came from the ongoing ImmuneRACE study (first 160 participants) plus 1,254 subjects from 6 global collaborators. A de-identified subject ID, COVID-19 status, age in years and sex were almost always included in the sample metadata. Where HLA class I and class II types were available, the types were taken from metadata supplied by the sample provider, not from assay-based typing.

Ends trimmed: V by 7 bases, J by 4 bases; bases unmatched to a gene: 9. According to the germline V gene, CDR1 reads MNHEY and CDR2 reads SVGAGI. From the cysteine up to the phenylalanine, the CDR3 has a length of 14 residues. The kept DNA is CDR3 alone, 42 bases in frame from the first base. TCRbeta CDR3 regions were amplified from genomic DNA by means of the immunoSEQ Assay, a bias-controlled multiplex PCR. The study's own analysis went as follows. The number of nucleated cells in each sample was estimated by amplification of reference gene primers within the assay. To quantify the absolute abundance of each unique TCRbeta CDR3 rearrangement, sequence reads were collapsed and filtered. For each sample, productive Simpson clonality was calculated by taking the square root of Simpson's diversity index across productive rearrangements. The source is immuneACCESS, and TCRdb retained only in-frame sequences with V and J called. Part of the clones is not carried over; for the studies checked, unresolved V genes explain less than half of this, and the remainder is unexplained. That table gives V, J and clone size, and the DNA gave D and trimming. The sample yields a few hundred thousand clones; over 75% were counted once. The ten largest clonotypes hold 2.2% of the sample.

Participants in the prospective study were enrolled through a virtual design, were aged roughly 18 to 100 years, and lived in approximately 25 United States geographic areas. In the prospective study, cohorts were assigned on the basis of participant-reported clinical history obtained from a screening survey and a study questionnaire. Recovered participants in ImmuneRACE Cohort 3 were defined by two consecutive negative NP/OP PCR tests, clearance by a healthcare professional, or resolution of symptoms. Mobile phlebotomists in the prospective study collected whole blood, serum and a nasopharyngeal or oropharyngeal swab from every participant. Participants in the prospective study had the option to provide additional blood draws and questionnaires over a 2-month period. Prospective study blood samples were shipped either frozen or at room temperature before DNA extraction. On this clone itself: The target of this receptor is not known. The sample holds no much larger clone one base away, and base qualities are not on file.

The research as a whole found: Clinical and demographic metadata were provided uncurated, with the amount varying by source and participant.

The clonotype originates from a man aged 25-40 years who had recovered from COVID-19. The sample taken for sequencing was PBMCs or T cells enriched from blood (not recorded which). The chain is made from TRBV6-5 and TRBJ1-1; TRBD1 lines up with 7 middle nucleotides. CDR3 region: CASTRGTGVTEAFF. The bases are TGTGCCAGCACCCGCGGTACAGGGGTCACTGAAGCTTTCTTT.